This T cell receptor beta chain comes out of a study of long-term antiretroviral therapy in people with HIV. With 1 base removed from V and 4 bases from J, the gap between germline ends came to 13 bases. Germline V gene sequence: CDR1 SGHAT, CDR2 FQNNGV. This CDR3 is 15 amino acids long. Broader study findings: Increased diversity was seen after ART, yet it remained lower than in transplant donor controls.

Comments on this clone: The antigen is not known.

The immunoSEQ assay was v3.0, run at survey level. Each sample aimed for roughly 35,000-50,000 sequenced T-cell genomes. Repertoires were generated with immunoSEQ multiplex PCR, while TCRdb's copy carries only in-frame clones and drops some. The data contain roughly 17,000 clones, around 79% of them seen just once; the ten biggest clones take up approximately 8.2%. This material consisted of unsorted PBMCs, taken at the start of antiretroviral therapy. This TCR derives from a man under 40 with HIV. The rearrangement joins TRBV11-2 to TRBJ1-1, with D tentatively TRBD1 (6 bases). CDR3 sequence reads: CASSLVGGQGTEAFF. CDR3 bases: TGTGCCAGCAGCTTAGTAGGGGGGCAGGGCACTGAAGCTTTCTTT.